This entry is about one T cell receptor beta chain. Its antigen remains unidentified. This sample is drawn from a study of shared clonotypes between healthy human individuals. The study's findings and limits: Non-shared clonotypes had lower generation probabilities than clonotypes shared by all four sorted-subset donors.

Every immunoSEQ plate was one replicate of a subset's evenly spread DNA. Per sorted-subset replicate PCR, input was 200 to 250 ng DNA, representing about 30,000 T cell genomes. Clones were sequenced by immunoSEQ multiplex PCR, and TCRdb holds only the in-frame ones, with some missing. The table lists around 2.5 million clones, over 85% of them singletons. This TCR derives from a man between 18 and 35 years old in good health. Some clones in this sample may be carry-over from other donors' samples. The specimen was naive CD4+ T cells from PBMCs. The subset here: CD45RA+ positively selected.

The CDR3 nucleotides are TGTGCCAGCAGTTTATCGATTGGGGCCAAAAACATTCAGTACTTC. Translating it yields CASSLSIGAKNIQYF. The J gene is TRBJ2-4, the V gene TRBV28; D gene ambiguous. CDR3 length: 15 amino acids. Germline loops: CDR1 MDHEN, CDR2 SYDVKM. V was shortened by 1 base and J by 1 base, with 8 bases between the two germline ends.